These 14 T cell receptor beta chains originate from one sample sequenced in a study of shared clonotypes between healthy human individuals. Using immunoSEQ multiplex PCR, the repertoire was profiled, and TCRdb retains in-frame clones only, with some absent. The sample consists of 2 million to 2.5 million clones, 93% of them appearing once. The sequenced material came from naive CD4+ T cells from PBMCs. Sample subset: CD45RA+ positively selected. These receptors were obtained from a man younger than 30 in good health. Some clones in this sample may be carry-over from other donors' samples.

This clone was detected only once. This chain links TRBV7-9 with TRBJ1-2, with D tentatively TRBD1 (5 bases). The CDR3 extends over 15 amino acids. Trimming left V 0 bases short and J 2 bases short, with 10 bases between. From germline, CDR1 is SEHNR and CDR2 FQNEAQ (reference sequence). The CDR3 sequence: CASSLAGQGNYGYTF. The CDR3 nucleotides are TGTGCCAGCAGCTTAGCGGGGCAGGGAAACTATGGCTACACCTTC.

The chain recombines TRBV7-2 with TRBJ1-1; possible D gene TRBD1, 5 bases. Per germline, CDR1 SGHTA and CDR2 FQGNSA. This CDR3 contains 14 residues. The CDR3 sequence is CVSRQGSSNTEAFF. The CDR3 DNA is TGTGTCTCGCGGCAGGGATCCTCGAACACTGAAGCTTTCTTT.

Comments on this clone: Additional DNA sequences in this sample encode the identical CDR3. The chain carries TRBV28 and TRBJ2-1; 8 bases match TRBD2. CDR1 and CDR2 (germline): MDHEN, SYDVKM. V was pared by 9 bases and J by 1 base, with 2 bases of the junction left unmatched. This CDR3 spans 13 amino acids. The CDR3 bases are TGTGCCAGTACTAGCGGATCCTACAATGAGCAGTTCTTC. Encoded protein: CASTSGSYNEQFF.

CDR3 sequence: CASSPRSESGNTIYF. The CDR3 DNA is TGTGCCAGCTCACCCCGTTCGGAGTCTGGAAACACCATATATTTT. This chain links TRBV18 with TRBJ1-3; D is unresolved. The ends were cut back, 3 bases at V and 1 base at J, with 10 bases in the middle. The CDR3 runs to 15 residues. Germline CDR1 reads KGHSH; CDR2 reads LQKENI.

This rearrangement joins TRBV2 to TRBJ2-7; D perhaps matches TRBD1 (7 bases). The germline CDR1 and CDR2 sequences are SNHLY and FYNNEI. The CDR3 is 14 residues long. Trimming removed 4 bases at V and 5 bases at J, with 15 bases between. CDR3 DNA sequence: TGTGCCAGCAGTGGACAGGGACTCCCTCACGAGCAGTACTTC. Protein: CASSGQGLPHEQYF. Full variable domain (rest looked up from reference TRBV2 and TRBJ2-7): EPEVTQTPSHQVTQMGQEVILRCVPISNHLYFYWYRQILGQKVEFLVSFYNNEISEKSEIFDDQFSVERPDGSNFTLKIRSTKLEDSAMYFCASSGQGLPHEQYFGPGTRLTVT.

The chain combines TRBV15 with TRBJ2-1; the match to TRBD1 covers 11 bases. V dropped 10 bases and J dropped 6; count of bases not matched to a gene: 11. The germline gives CDR1 LNHNV, CDR2 YYDKDF (reference sequence). The length of the CDR3 is 15 residues. CDR3 coding DNA: TGTGCCATAAGAACCGGGACAGGGGGAGTCAATGAGCAGTTCTTC. This codes for CAIRTGTGGVNEQFF.

This sequence joins TRBV7-9 and TRBJ1-2; D remains ambiguous. The CDR3 runs to 13 residues. Germline CDR1 is SEHNR and CDR2 is FQNEAQ (reference sequence). Trimming stripped 2 bases from V and 7 bases from J, with 11 bases between. For the CDR3, the DNA is TGTGCCAGCAGCTTAAATAACAAGCCTGGCTACACCTTC. Translated: CASSLNNKPGYTF.

V usage is TRBV2 and J usage is TRBJ2-7; 7 nucleotides align to TRBD1. The CDR3 length is 15 residues. Germline CDR1 SNHLY, CDR2 FYNNEI. The V and J ends lost 5 bases and 5 bases, in that order; junction bases with no gene match: 12. The CDR3 nucleotides are TGTGCCAGCAGTCTCCTGATTCAGGGGGTCCACGAGCAGTACTTC. Translation: CASSLLIQGVHEQYF.

The chain joins TRBV7-2 to TRBJ2-2, with TRBD2 matching 14 bases. Germline CDR1 is SGHTA and CDR2 is FQGNSA. Losses at the gene ends were 3 bases for V and 6 bases for J; bases not matched to a gene: 6. The CDR3 runs 17 residues. The CDR3 is CASSLAPGLAGAGELFF. In nucleotides, the CDR3 is TGTGCCAGCAGCTTGGCACCGGGACTAGCGGGAGCCGGGGAGCTGTTTTTT.

As regards this clone: Additional DNA sequences in this sample encode the identical CDR3. The chain links TRBV10-3 to TRBJ2-1, with 8 bases matching TRBD2. CDR3 length: 16 residues. The V gene's germline CDR1 is ENHRY and CDR2 SYGVKD. The V gene end was trimmed by 2 bases and the J gene end by 6 bases; junction bases not matched to a gene: 9. The CDR3 DNA sequence: TGTGCCATCAGTGAGACCCTAGCGGGTGGGGGCAATGAGCAGTTCTTC. Translation gives CAISETLAGGGNEQFF.

This clone was observed a handful of times. The chain has TRBV19 and TRBJ1-5; weak D call: TRBD1 (5 bases). Per the germline V gene, CDR1 is LNHDA and CDR2 is SQIVND (reference sequence). The CDR3 spans 14 residues. With 9 bases removed from V and 6 bases from J, the gap between germline ends came to 18 bases. The CDR3 bases are TGTGCCAGCTCGCTCCGGGACCCAGGTCAGCCCCAGCATTTT. It encodes CASSLRDPGQPQHF. Full variable domain (rest looked up from reference TRBV19 and TRBJ1-5): DGGITQSPKYLFRKEGQNVTLSCEQNLNHDAMYWYRQDPGQGLRLIYYSQIVNDFQKGDIAEGYSVSREKKESFPLTVTSAQKNPTAFYLCASSLRDPGQPQHFGDGTRLSIL.

This sequence joins TRBV6-5 and TRBJ2-7; TRBD2 aligns across 10 bases. The V and J ends lost 7 bases and 2 bases, in that order; junction bases with no gene match: 8. Per the germline V gene, CDR1 is MNHEY and CDR2 is SVGAGI. CDR3 length: 15 amino acids. CDR3 bases: TGTGCCAGCAAGGGTCTAGCGGGAGTCCCCTACGAGCAGTACTTC. It encodes CASKGLAGVPYEQYF.

The chain recombines TRBV5-5 with TRBJ1-2, with 10 bases that match TRBD1. The CDR3 consists of 14 residues. Germline CDR1 SGHKS, CDR2 YYEKEE (reference sequence). The V gene end was trimmed by 2 bases and the J gene end by 8 bases; junction bases not matched to a gene: 6. The CDR3 is CASSFTGTGDGYTF. The CDR3 coding sequence is TGTGCCAGCAGCTTTACCGGGACAGGGGACGGCTACACCTTC.

The rearrangement links TRBV2 to TRBJ2-7; D is ambiguous. Deletions cut 7 bases from V and 3 bases from J, with 19 bases between. The CDR3 runs to 15 residues. Germline CDR1 reads SNHLY; CDR2 reads FYNNEI. CDR3 in DNA: TGTGCCAGCAACTACAGAGCCGACTCGGTCTACGAGCAGTACTTC. It specifies CASNYRADSVYEQYF.